This T cell receptor beta chain was obtained from a study of shared T cell receptors in the human thymus. V shed 0 bases and J 1 base; nucleotides not matched to a gene: 12. CDR3 size: 19 residues. Germline V gene sequence: CDR1 SGHNT, CDR2 YYREEE (reference sequence). Repertoires were generated with immunoSEQ multiplex PCR, while TCRdb's copy carries only in-frame clones and drops some. This table has about 540,000 clones, about 80% appearing once. The same sample was also studied in work on human thymus T cells.

The sequence was obtained from a boy younger than two with a congenital heart defect. The rearrangement joins TRBV5-4 to TRBJ2-5; 10 nucleotides align to TRBD1. The sequenced material came from thymocytes. Here the CDR3 reads CASSLAEGQGERAQETQYF. DNA of the CDR3: TGTGCCAGCAGCTTGGCCGAAGGACAGGGGGAGAGGGCCCAAGAGACCCAGTACTTC.